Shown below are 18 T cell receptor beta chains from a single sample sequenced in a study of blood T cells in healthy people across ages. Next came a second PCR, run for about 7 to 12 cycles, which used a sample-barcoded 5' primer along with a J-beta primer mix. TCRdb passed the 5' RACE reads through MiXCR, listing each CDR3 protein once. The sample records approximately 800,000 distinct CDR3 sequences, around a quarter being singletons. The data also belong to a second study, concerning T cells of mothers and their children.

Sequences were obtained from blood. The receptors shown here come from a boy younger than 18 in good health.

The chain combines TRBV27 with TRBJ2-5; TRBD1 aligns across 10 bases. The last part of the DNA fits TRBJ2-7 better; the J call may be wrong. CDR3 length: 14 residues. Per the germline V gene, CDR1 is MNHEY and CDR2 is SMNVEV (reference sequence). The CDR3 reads CASRRGQGLNEQYF. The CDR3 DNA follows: TGTGCCAGCAGACGGGGACAGGGGCTCAACGAGCAGTACTTC.

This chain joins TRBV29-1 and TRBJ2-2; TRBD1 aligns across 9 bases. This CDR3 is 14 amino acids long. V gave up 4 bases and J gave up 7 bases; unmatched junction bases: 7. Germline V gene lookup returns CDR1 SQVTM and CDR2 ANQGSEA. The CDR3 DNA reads TGCAGCGTTGTAGGGACAGGGAGGATCGGGGAGCTGTTTTTT. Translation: CSVVGTGRIGELFF.

The CDR3 here is CASSDGQGQETQYF. The CDR3 DNA follows: TGTGCCAGCAGCGATGGACAGGGGCAAGAGACCCAGTACTTC. The chain recombines TRBV7-9 with TRBJ2-5; 9 nucleotides align to TRBD1. The trim removed 5 bases at V and 2 bases at J, leaving 3 bases unmatched. The CDR3 runs 14 residues. CDR1 is SEHNR, CDR2 FQNEAQ, per germline (reference sequence).

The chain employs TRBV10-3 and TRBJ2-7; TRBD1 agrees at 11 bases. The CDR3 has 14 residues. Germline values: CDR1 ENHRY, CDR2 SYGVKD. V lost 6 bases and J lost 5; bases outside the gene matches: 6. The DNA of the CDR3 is TGTGCCATCAGCAGGACAGGGGGCGGAGACGAGCAGTACTTC. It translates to CAISRTGGGDEQYF.

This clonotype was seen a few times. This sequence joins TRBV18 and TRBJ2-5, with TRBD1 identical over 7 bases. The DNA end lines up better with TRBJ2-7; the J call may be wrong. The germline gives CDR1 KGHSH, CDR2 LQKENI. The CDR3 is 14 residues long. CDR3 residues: CASSGTALSYEQYF. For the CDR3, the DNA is TGTGCCAGCTCCGGGACAGCTCTCTCCTACGAGCAGTACTTC.

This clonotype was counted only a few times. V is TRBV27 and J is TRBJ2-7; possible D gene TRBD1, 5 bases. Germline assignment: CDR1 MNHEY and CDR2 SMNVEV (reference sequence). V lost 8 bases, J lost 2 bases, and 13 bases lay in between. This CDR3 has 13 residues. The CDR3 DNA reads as TGTGCCAGCGCCCCAGACAGTACCTACGAGCAGTACTTC. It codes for CASAPDSTYEQYF.

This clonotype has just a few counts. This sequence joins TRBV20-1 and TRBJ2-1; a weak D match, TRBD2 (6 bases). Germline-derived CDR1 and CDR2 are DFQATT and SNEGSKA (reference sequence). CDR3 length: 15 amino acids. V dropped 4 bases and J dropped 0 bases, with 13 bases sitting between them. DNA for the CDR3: TGCAGTGCTACAACGGGACTGAGCTCCTACAATGAGCAGTTCTTC. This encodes CSATTGLSSYNEQFF.

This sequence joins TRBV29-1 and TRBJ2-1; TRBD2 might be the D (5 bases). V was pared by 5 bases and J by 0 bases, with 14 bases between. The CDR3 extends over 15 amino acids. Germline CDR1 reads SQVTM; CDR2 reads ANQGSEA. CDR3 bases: TGCAGCGTTATTAGCGACTCTGGCTCCTACAATGAGCAGTTCTTC. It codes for CSVISDSGSYNEQFF.

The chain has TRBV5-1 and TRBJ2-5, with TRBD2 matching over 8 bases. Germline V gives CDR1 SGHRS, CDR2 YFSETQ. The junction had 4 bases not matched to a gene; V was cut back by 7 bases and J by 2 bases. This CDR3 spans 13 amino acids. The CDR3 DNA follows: TGCGCCAGCTGGACGGGGGGGCAAGAGACCCAGTACTTC. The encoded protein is CASWTGGQETQYF.

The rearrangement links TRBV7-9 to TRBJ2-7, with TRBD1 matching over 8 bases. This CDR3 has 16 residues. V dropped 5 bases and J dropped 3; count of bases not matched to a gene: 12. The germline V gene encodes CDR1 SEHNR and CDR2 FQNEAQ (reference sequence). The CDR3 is CASSTHETGVDYEQYF. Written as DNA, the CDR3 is TGTGCCAGCAGCACCCACGAGACAGGGGTCGACTACGAGCAGTACTTC.

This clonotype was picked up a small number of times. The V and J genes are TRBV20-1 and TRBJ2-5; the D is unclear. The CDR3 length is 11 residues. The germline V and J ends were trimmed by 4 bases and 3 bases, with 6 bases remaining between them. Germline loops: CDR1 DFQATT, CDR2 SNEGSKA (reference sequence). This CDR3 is CSATREETQYF. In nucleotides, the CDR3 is TGCAGTGCTACTAGAGAAGAGACCCAGTACTTC.

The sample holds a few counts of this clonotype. CDR3 DNA sequence: TGTGCCAGCAGCTTAGGTCCCGCAGGGATCAATGAAAAACTGTTTTTT. Its translation: CASSLGPAGINEKLFF. The V and J genes are TRBV7-9 and TRBJ1-4; tentative D call: TRBD1 (5 bases). In germline, CDR1 is SEHNR, CDR2 FQNEAQ (reference sequence). This CDR3 has 16 amino acids. The V end lost 1 base, the J end lost 5 bases, and 14 bases lay between the germline ends.

CDR3 sequence reads: CASSPGGLAGETQYF. DNA of the CDR3: TGTGCCAGCAGCCCTGGGGGACTAGCGGGTGAGACCCAGTACTTC. The rearrangement links TRBV25-1 to TRBJ2-5; TRBD2 matches at 12 bases. Germline lookup yields CDR1 MGHDK and CDR2 SYGVNS. This CDR3 has 15 residues. The trim removed 6 bases at V and 5 bases at J, leaving 7 bases unmatched.

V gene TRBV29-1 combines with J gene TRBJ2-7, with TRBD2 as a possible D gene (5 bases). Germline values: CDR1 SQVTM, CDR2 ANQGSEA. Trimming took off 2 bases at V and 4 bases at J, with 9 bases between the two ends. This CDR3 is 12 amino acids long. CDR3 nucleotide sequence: TGCAGCGTTGAACTAGCTCGATACGAGCAGTACTTC. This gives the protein CSVELARYEQYF.

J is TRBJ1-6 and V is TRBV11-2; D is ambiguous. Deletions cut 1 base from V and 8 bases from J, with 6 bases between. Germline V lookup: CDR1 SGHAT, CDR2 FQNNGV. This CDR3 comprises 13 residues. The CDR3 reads CASSLVRDSPLHF. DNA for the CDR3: TGTGCCAGCAGCTTAGTTAGGGATTCACCCCTCCACTTT.

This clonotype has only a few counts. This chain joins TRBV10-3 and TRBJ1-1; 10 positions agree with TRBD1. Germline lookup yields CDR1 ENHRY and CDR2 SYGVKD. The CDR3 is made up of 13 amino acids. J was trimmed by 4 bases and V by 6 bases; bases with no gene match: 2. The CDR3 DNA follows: TGTGCCATCAGGGGGACAGGGGTCACTGAAGCTTTCTTT. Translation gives CAIRGTGVTEAFF.

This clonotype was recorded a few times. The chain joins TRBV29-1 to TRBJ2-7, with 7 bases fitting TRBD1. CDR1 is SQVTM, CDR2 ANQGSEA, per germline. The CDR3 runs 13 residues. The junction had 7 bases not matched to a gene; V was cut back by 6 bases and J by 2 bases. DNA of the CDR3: TGCAGCGTGGGACAGCCGAATACCTACGAGCAGTACTTC. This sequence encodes CSVGQPNTYEQYF.

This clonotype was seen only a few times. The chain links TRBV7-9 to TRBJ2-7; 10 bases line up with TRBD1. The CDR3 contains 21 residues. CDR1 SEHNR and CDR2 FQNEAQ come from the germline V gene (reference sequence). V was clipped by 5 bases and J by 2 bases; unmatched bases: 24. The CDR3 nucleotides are TGTGCCAGCAGCCATCGATTGACCTCAGGGACAGGGGATAGCGTGGCCTACGAGCAGTACTTC. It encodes CASSHRLTSGTGDSVAYEQYF.